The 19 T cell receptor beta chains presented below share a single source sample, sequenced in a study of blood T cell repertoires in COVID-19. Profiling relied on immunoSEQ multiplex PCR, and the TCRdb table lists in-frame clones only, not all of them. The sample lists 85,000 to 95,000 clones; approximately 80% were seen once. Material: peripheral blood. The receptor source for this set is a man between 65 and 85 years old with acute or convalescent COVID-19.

The CDR3: CASSPLAGGPTDTQYF. The CDR3 DNA reads as TGTGCCAGCAGCCCACTAGCGGGAGGGCCGACAGATACGCAGTATTTT. The chain has TRBV7-8 and TRBJ2-3, with TRBD2 matching 13 bases. Per germline, CDR1 SGHVS and CDR2 FQNEAQ. This CDR3 has 16 residues. With V trimmed by 5 bases and J by 3 bases, 5 bases remained unmatched.

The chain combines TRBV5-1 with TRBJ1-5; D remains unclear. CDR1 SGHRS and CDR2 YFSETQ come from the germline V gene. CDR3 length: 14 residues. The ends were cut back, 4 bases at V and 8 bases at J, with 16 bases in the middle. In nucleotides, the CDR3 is TGCGCCAGCAGCCGCCTAGGTCGGGATGAGCCCCAGCATTTT. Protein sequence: CASSRLGRDEPQHF.

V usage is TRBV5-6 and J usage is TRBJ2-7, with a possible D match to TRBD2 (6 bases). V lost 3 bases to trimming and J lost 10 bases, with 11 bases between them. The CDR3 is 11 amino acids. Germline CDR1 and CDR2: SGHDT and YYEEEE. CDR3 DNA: TGTGCCAGCAGCTCGGGACTTCTTCAGTACTTC. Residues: CASSSGLLQYF.

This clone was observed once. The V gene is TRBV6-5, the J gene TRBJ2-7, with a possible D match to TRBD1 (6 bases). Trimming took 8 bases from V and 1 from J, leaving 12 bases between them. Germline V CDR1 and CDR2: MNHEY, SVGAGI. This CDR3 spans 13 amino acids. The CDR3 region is CASGRTESYEQYF. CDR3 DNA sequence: TGTGCCAGCGGTAGGACAGAATCCTACGAGCAGTACTTC.

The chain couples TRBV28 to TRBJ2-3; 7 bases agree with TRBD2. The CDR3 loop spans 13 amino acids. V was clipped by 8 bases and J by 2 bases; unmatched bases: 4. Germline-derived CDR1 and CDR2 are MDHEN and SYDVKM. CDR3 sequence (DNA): TGTGCCAGCTGCCGGGACTACACAGATACGCAGTATTTT. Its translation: CASCRDYTDTQYF.

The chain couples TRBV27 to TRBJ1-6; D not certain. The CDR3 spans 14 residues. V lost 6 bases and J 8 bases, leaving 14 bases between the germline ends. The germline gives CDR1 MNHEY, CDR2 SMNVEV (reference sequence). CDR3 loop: CASSYSGIHSPLHF. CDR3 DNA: TGTGCCAGCAGCTATAGCGGGATCCATTCACCCCTCCACTTT.

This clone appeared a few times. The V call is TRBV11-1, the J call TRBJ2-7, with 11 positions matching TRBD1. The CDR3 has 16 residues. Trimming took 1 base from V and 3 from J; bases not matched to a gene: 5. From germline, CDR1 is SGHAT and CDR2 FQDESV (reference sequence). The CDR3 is CASSLGRTGGFYEQYF. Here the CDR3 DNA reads TGTGCCAGCAGCTTAGGGAGGACAGGGGGCTTCTACGAGCAGTACTTC. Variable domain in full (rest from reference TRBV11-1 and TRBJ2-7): EAEVAQSPRYKITEKSQAVAFWCDPISGHATLYWYRQILGQGPELLVQFQDESVVDDSQLPKDRFSAERLKGVDSTLKIQPAELGDSAMYLCASSLGRTGGFYEQYFGPGTRLTVT.

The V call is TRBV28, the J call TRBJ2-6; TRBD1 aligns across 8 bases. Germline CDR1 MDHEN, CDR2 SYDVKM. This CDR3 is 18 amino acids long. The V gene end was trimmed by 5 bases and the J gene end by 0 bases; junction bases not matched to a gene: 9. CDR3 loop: CASSPRQGRTSGANVLTF. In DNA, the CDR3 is TGTGCCAGCAGTCCGCGACAGGGGCGGACCTCTGGGGCCAACGTCCTGACTTTC.

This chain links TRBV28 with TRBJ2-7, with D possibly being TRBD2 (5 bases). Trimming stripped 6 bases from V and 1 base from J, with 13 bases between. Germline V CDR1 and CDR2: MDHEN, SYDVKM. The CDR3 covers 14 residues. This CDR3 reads CASSRGGGSYEQYF. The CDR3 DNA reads TGTGCCAGCAGCCGAGGTGGCGGGTCCTACGAGCAGTACTTC.

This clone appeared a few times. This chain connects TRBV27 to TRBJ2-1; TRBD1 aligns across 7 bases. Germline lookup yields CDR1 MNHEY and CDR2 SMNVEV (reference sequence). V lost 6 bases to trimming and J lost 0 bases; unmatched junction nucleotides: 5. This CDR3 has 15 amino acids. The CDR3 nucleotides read TGTGCCAGCAGGTCGGGACAGAGCTCCTACAATGAGCAGTTCTTC. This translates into CASRSGQSSYNEQFF.

The chain's CDR3 is CATSDPLGGQGGETQYF. The CDR3 nucleotides are TGTGCCACCAGTGATCCCCTAGGGGGACAGGGTGGGGAGACCCAGTACTTC. V usage is TRBV24-1 and J usage is TRBJ2-5; the match to TRBD1 covers 9 bases. The ends lost 3 bases at V and 5 bases at J; junction bases unmatched: 12. Germline values: CDR1 KGHDR, CDR2 SFDVKD. The CDR3 has 17 residues.

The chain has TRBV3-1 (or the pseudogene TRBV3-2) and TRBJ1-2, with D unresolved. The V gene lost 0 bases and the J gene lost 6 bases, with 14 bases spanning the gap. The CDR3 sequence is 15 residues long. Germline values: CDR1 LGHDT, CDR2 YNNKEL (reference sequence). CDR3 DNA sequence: TGTGCCAGCAGCCAAGATTGGGCGGGAACAAATGGCTACACCTTC. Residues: CASSQDWAGTNGYTF.

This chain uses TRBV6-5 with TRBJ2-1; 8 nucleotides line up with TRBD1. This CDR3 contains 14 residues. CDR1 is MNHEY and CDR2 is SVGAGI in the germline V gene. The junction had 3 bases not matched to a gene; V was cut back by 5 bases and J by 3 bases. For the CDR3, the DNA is TGTGCCAGCAGTACTGACAGGGGCTACAATGAGCAGTTCTTC. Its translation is CASSTDRGYNEQFF.

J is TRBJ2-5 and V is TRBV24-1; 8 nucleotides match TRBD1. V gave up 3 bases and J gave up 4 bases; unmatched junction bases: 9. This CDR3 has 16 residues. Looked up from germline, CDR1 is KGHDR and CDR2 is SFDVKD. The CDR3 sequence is CATSDEPGGAGETQYF. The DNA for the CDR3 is TGTGCCACCAGTGATGAGCCAGGGGGCGCGGGAGAGACCCAGTACTTC.

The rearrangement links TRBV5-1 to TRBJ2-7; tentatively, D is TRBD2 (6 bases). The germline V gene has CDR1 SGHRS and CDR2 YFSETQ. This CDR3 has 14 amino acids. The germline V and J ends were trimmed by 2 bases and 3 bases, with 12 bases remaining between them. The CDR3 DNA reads TGCGCCAGCAGCTTCAAGGGACTTAGCTACGAGCAGTACTTC. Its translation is CASSFKGLSYEQYF.

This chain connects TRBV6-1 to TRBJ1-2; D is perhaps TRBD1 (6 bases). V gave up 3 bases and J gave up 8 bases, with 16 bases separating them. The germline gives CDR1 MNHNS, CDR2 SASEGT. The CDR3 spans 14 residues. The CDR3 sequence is CASSDGQPRGGYTF. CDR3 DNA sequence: TGTGCCAGCAGTGACGGACAGCCGCGGGGGGGCTACACCTTC.

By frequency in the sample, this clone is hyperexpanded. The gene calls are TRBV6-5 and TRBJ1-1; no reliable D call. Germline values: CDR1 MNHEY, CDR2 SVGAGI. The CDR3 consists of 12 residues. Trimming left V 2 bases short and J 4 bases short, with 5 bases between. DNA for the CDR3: TGTGCCAGCAGTTACGGAGGCACTGAAGCTTTCTTT. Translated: CASSYGGTEAFF.

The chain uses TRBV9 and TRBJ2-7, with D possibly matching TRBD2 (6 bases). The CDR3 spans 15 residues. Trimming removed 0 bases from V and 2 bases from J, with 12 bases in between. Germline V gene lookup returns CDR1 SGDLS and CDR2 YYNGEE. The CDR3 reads CASSVAGEGPYEQYF. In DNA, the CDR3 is TGTGCCAGCAGCGTAGCGGGAGAGGGCCCCTACGAGCAGTACTTC.

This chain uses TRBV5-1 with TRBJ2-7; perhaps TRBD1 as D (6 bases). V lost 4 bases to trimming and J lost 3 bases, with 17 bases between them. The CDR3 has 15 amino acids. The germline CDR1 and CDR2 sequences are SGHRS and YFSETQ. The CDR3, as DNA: TGCGCCAGCAGCCCGGGCCACCTACAGGGCTACGAGCAGTACGTC. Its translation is CASSPGHLQGYEQYV.